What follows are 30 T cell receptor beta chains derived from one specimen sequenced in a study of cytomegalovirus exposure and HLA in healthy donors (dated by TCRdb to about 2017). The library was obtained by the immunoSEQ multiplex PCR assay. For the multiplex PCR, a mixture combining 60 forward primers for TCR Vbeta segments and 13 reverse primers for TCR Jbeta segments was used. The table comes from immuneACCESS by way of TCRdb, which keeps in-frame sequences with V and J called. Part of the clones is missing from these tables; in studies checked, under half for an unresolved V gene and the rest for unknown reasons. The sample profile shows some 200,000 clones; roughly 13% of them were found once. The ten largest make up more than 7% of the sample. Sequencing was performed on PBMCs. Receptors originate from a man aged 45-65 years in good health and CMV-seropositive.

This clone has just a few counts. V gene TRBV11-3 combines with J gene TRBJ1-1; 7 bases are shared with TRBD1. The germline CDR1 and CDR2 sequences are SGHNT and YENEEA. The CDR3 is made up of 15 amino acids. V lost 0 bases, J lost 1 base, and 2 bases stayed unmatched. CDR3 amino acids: CASSLEGQQNTEAFF. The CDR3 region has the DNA TGTGCCAGCAGCTTAGAGGGACAGCAGAACACTGAAGCTTTCTTT. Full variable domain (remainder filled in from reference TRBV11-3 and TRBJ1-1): EAGVVQSPRYKIIEKKQPVAFWCNPISGHNTLYWYLQNLGQGPELLIRYENEEAVDDSQLPKDRFSAERLKGVDSTLKIQPAELGDSAVYLCASSLEGQQNTEAFFGQGTRLTVV.

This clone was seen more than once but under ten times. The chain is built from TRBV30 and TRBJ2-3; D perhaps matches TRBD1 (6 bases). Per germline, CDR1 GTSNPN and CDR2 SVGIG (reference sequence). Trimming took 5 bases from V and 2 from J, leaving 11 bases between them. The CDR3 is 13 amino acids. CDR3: CAWGGHPTDTQYF. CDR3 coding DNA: TGTGCCTGGGGGGGCCATCCCACAGATACGCAGTATTTT.

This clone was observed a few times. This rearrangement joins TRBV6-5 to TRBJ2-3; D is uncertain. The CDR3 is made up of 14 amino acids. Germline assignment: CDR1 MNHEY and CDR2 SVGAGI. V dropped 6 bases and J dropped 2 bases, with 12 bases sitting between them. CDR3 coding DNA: TGTGCCAGCAGCAACCAGGCGTTCACAGATACGCAGTATTTT. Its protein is CASSNQAFTDTQYF.

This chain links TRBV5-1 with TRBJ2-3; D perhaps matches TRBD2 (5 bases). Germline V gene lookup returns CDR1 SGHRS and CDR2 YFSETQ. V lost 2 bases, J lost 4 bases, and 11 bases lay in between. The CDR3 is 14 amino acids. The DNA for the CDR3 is TGCGCCAGCAGCTTAGCGGACTTCTCAGATACGCAGTATTTT. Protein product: CASSLADFSDTQYF. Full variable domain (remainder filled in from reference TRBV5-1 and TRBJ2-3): KAGVTQTPRYLIKTRGQQVTLSCSPISGHRSVSWYQQTPGQGLQFLFEYFSETQRNKGNFPGRFSGRQFSNSRSEMNVSTLELGDSALYLCASSLADFSDTQYFGPGTRLTVL.

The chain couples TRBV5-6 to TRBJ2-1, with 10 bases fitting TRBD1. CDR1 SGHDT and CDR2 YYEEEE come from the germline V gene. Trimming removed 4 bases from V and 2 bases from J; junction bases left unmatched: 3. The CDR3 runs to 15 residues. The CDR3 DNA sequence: TGTGCCAGCAGCCCCGGACAGGGGGCCTACAATGAGCAGTTCTTC. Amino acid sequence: CASSPGQGAYNEQFF.

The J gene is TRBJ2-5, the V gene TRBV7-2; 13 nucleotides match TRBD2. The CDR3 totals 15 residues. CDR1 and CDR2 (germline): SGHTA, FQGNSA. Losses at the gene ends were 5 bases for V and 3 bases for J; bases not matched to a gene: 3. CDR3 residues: CASSRTSGGEETQYF. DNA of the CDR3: TGTGCCAGCAGCCGGACTAGCGGGGGTGAAGAGACCCAGTACTTC.

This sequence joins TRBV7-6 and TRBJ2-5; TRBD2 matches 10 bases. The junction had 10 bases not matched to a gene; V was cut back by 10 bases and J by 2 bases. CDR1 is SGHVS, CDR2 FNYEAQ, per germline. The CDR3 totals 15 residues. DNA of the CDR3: TGTGCCACCCGAGCCCTAGCGGGGGTTCAAGAGACCCAGTACTTC. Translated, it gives CATRALAGVQETQYF.

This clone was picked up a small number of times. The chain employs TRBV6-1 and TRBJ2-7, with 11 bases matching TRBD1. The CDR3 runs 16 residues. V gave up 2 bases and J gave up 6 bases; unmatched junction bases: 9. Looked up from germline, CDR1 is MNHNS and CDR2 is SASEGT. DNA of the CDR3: TGTGCCAGCAGTGAACTTTCTGGGACAGGGGGAATCGAGCAGTACGTC. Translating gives CASSELSGTGGIEQYV.

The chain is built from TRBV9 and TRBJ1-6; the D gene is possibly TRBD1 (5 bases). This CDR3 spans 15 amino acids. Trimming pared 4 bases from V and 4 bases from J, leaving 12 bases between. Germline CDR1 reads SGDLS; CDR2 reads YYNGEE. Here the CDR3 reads CASSSQEGYNSPLHF. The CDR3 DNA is TGTGCCAGCAGCTCCCAGGAGGGGTATAATTCACCCCTCCACTTT.

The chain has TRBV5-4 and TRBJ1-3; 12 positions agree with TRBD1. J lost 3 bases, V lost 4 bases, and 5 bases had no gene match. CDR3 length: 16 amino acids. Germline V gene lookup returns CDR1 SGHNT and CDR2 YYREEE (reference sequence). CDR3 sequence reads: CASSPGQGAGGNTIYF. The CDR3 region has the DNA TGTGCCAGCAGCCCGGGACAGGGGGCCGGTGGAAACACCATATATTTT.

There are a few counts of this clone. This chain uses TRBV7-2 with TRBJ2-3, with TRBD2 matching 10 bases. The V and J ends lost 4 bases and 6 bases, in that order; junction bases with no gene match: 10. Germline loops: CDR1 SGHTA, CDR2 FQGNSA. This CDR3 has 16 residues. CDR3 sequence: CASSSRVAGGWDTQYF. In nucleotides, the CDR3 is TGTGCCAGCAGCTCCCGCGTAGCGGGGGGTTGGGATACGCAGTATTTT. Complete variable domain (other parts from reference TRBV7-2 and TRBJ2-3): GAGVSQSPSNKVTEKGKDVELRCDPISGHTALYWYRQSLGQGLEFLIYFQGNSAPDKSGLPSDRFSAERTGGSVSTLTIQRTQQEDSAVYLCASSSRVAGGWDTQYFGPGTRLTVL.

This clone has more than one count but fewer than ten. CDR3 amino acids: CASSLVAGSSYNEQFF. In DNA form, the CDR3 reads TGTGCCAGCAGCTTAGTGGCGGGGAGCTCCTACAATGAGCAGTTCTTC. The rearrangement uses TRBV11-1 and TRBJ2-1, with D perhaps TRBD2 (6 bases). CDR1 and CDR2 from the germline V gene are SGHAT and FQDESV (reference sequence). V lost 1 base and J 0 bases, leaving 10 bases between the germline ends. This CDR3 contains 16 residues.

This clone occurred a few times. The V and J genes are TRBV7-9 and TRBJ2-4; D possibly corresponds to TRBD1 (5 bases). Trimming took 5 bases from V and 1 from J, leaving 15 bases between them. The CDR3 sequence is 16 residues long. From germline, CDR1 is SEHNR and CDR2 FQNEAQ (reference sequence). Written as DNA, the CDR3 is TGTGCCAGCAGCCCTATGCCCAGGGTGGCCAAAAACATTCAGTACTTC. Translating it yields CASSPMPRVAKNIQYF.

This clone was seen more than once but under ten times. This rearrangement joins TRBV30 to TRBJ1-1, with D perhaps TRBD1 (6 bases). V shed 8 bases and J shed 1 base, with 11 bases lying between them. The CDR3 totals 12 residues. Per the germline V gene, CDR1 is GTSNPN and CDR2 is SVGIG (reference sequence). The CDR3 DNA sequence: TGTGCCGGAGACAGGCCGAACACTGAAGCTTTCTTT. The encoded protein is CAGDRPNTEAFF. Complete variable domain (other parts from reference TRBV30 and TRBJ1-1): SQTIHQWPATLVQPVGSPLSLECTVEGTSNPNLYWYRQAAGRGLQLLFYSVGIGQISSEVPQNLSASRPQDRQFILSSKKLLLSDSGFYLCAGDRPNTEAFFGQGTRLTVV.

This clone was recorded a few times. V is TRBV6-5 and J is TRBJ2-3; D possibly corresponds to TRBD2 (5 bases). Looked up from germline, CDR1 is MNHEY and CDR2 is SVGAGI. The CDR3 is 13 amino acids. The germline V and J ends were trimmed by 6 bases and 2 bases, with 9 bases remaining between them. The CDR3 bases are TGTGCCAGCAGAACCGGGGACACAGATACGCAGTATTTT. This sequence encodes CASRTGDTDTQYF.

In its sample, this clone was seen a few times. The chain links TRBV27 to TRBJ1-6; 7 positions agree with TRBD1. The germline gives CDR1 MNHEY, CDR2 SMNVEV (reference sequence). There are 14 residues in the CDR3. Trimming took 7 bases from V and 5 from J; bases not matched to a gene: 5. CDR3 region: CASNSGTDNSPLHF. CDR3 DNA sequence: TGTGCCAGCAACTCCGGGACAGATAATTCACCCCTCCACTTT.

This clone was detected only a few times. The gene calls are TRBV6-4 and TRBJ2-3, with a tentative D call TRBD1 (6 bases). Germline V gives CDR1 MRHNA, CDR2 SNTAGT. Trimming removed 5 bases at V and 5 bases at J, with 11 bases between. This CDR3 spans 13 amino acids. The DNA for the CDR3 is TGTGCCAGCAGTCTACAGGGAAAAGATACGCAGTATTTT. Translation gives CASSLQGKDTQYF.

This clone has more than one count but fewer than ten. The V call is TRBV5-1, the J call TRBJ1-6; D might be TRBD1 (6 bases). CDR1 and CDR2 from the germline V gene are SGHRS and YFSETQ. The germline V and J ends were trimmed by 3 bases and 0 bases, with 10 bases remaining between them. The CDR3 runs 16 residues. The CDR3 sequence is CASSWQGSSYNSPLHF. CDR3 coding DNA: TGCGCCAGCAGCTGGCAGGGGAGCTCCTATAATTCACCCCTCCACTTT.

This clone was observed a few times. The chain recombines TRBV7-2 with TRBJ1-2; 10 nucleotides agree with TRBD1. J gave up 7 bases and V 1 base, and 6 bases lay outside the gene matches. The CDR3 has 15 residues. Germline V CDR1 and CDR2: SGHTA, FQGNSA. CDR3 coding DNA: TGTGCCAGCAGCTTAGGCGACAGGGGGCTTGGTGGCTACACCTTC. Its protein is CASSLGDRGLGGYTF. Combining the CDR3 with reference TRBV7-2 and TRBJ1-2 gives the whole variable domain GAGVSQSPSNKVTEKGKDVELRCDPISGHTALYWYRQSLGQGLEFLIYFQGNSAPDKSGLPSDRFSAERTGGSVSTLTIQRTQQEDSAVYLCASSLGDRGLGGYTFGSGTRLTVV.

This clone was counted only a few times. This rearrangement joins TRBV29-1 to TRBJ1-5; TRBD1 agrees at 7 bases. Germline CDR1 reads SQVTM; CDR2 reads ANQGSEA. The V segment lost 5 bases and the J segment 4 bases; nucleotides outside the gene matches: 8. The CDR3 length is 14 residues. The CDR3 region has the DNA TGCAGCGTTCTTCAGGGGGGACGGAATCAGCCCCAGCATTTT. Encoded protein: CSVLQGGRNQPQHF.

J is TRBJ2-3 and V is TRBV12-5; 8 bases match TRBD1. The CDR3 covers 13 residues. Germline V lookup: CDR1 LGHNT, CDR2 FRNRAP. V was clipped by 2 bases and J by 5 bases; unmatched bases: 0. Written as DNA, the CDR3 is TGTGCTAGTGGTTTGACAGGGGGAGATACGCAGTATTTT. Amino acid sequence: CASGLTGGDTQYF.

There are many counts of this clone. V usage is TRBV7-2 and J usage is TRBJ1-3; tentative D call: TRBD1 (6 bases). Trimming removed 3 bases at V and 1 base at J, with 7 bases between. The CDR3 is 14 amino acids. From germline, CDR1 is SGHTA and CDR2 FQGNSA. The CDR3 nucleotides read TGTGCCAGCAGCTTTGGACAGTCTGGAAACACCATATATTTT. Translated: CASSFGQSGNTIYF.

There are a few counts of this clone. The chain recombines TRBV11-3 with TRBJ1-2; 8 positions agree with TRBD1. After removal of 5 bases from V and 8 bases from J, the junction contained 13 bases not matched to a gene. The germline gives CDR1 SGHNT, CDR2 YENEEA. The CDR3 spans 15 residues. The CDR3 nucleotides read TGTGCCAGCAGCGCCACCGGGACAGGAGCCGGCGGCTACACCTTC. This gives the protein CASSATGTGAGGYTF.

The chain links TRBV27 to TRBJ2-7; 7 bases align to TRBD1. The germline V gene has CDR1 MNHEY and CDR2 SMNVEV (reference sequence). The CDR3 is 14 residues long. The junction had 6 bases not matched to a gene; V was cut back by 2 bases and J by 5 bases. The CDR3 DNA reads TGTGCCAGCAGTTTAGACAGGGTGACCCACGAGCAGTACTTC. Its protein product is CASSLDRVTHEQYF.

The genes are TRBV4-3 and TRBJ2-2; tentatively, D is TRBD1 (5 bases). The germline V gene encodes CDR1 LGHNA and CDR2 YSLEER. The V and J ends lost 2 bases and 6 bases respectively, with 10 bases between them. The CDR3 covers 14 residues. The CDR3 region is CASSQQTGPGELFF. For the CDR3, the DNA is TGCGCCAGCAGCCAACAAACAGGACCCGGGGAGCTGTTTTTT.

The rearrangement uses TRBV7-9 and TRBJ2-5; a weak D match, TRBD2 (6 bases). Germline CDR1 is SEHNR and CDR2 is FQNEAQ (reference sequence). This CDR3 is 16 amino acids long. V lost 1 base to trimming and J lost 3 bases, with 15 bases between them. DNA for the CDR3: TGTGCCAGCAGCTTAGGGGTGGCGGGGCAAAAAGAGACCCAGTACTTC. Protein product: CASSLGVAGQKETQYF.

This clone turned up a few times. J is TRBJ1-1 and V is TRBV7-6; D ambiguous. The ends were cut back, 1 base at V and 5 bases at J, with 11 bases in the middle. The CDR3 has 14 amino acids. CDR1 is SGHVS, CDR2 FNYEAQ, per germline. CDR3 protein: CASSLDLGKTEAFF. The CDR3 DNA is TGTGCCAGCAGCTTAGATCTGGGCAAGACTGAAGCTTTCTTT.

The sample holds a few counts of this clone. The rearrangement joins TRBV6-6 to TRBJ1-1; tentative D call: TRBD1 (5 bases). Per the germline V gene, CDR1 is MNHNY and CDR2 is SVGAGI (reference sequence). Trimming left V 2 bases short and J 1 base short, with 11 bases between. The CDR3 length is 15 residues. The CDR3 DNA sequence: TGTGCCAGCAGTTACAATAAGGGGTGGAACACTGAAGCTTTCTTT. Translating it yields CASSYNKGWNTEAFF.

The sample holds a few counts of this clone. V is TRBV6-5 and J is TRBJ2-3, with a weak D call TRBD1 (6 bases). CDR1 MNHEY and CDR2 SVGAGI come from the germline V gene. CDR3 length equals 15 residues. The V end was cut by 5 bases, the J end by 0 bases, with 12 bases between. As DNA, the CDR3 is TGTGCCAGCAGTAACGACAGGTCGAGCACAGATACGCAGTATTTT. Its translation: CASSNDRSSTDTQYF.

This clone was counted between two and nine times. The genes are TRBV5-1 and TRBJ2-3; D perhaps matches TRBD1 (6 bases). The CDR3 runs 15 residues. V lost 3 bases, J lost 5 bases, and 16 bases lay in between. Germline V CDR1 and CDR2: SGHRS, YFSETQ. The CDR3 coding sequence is TGCGCCAGCAGCTCTGGGACACTGAGGGTAGATACGCAGTATTTT. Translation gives CASSSGTLRVDTQYF.